Below are 10 T cell receptor beta chains sequenced from a single sample in a study of blood T cells in healthy people across ages. Alongside a J-beta primer mix, a sample-barcoded 5' primer served in a second PCR lasting 7 to 11 cycles. TCRdb re-analysed the 5' RACE reads in MiXCR, keeping a single row per CDR3 protein. The profile shows some 1.5 million distinct CDR3 sequences, approximately 28% of them singletons. Sequenced material: blood. The receptors here all came from a young woman in good health.

Details on this clonotype: A much more abundant neighbour one base away suggests this may be a read error. The genes are TRBV28 and TRBJ1-4; D gene unclear. The CDR3 runs to 15 residues. CDR1 MDHEN and CDR2 SYDVKM come from the germline V gene. The CDR3 is CATTMLESTNEKRFF. For the CDR3, the DNA is TGTGCCACCACAATGTTGGAGTCAACTAATGAAAAACGGTTTTTT.

This clonotype was counted only a few times. The rearrangement links TRBV9 to TRBJ1-1; D is unresolved. Between the trimmed V and J ends, which lost 0 bases and 4 bases, there was a span of 10 bases. The CDR3 has 14 residues. Germline values: CDR1 SGDLS, CDR2 YYNGEE. The CDR3 DNA reads as TGTGCCAGCAGCGTAGGAGGGCTTGGCACTGAAGCTTTCTTT. This translates into CASSVGGLGTEAFF.

In its sample, this clonotype was seen many times. V usage is TRBV7-2 and J usage is TRBJ2-7; 8 positions match TRBD1. The germline gives CDR1 SGHTA, CDR2 FQGNSA. This CDR3 is 16 amino acids long. V shed 4 bases, J shed 0 bases, and the junction held 8 bases outside the gene matches. CDR3 region: CASSSLGQGYSYEQYF. CDR3 DNA: TGTGCCAGCAGCTCCCTCGGACAGGGCTACTCCTACGAGCAGTACTTC.

This clonotype was seen ten or more times. The chain employs TRBV11-2 and TRBJ2-5, with TRBD1 identical over 7 bases. Looked up from germline, CDR1 is SGHAT and CDR2 is FQNNGV. The J segment lost 4 bases and the V segment lost 5 bases, leaving 7 bases of the junction unmatched. CDR3 length: 14 amino acids. The CDR3 DNA reads TGTGCCAGCAGCCGAGGTGGGACAGCAGAGACCCAGTACTTC. This translates into CASSRGGTAETQYF.

Here the CDR3 reads CSVTGQLNTEAFF. The CDR3 nucleotides read TGCAGCGTTACGGGACAACTGAACACTGAAGCTTTCTTT. This chain connects TRBV29-1 to TRBJ1-1; a possible D gene is TRBD1 (6 bases). This CDR3 has 13 amino acids. The V gene's germline CDR1 is SQVTM and CDR2 ANQGSEA. With 5 bases removed from V and 0 bases from J, the gap between germline ends came to 10 bases.

Comments on this clonotype: An end of the junction differs from the germline gene, which may be a read error. The CDR3 here is CASNRGGSTDTRYF. The DNA for the CDR3 is TGTGCCAGCAACCGAGGGGGGAGCACAGATACGCGGTATTTT. V gene TRBV7-2 combines with J gene TRBJ2-3; TRBD1 or TRBD2 may be the D gene (6 bases each). This CDR3 region has 14 residues. In germline, CDR1 is SGHTA, CDR2 FQGNSA.

The V and J genes are TRBV20-1 and TRBJ1-5; unclear D gene. The CDR3 consists of 14 residues. V gave up 8 bases and J gave up 3 bases, with 17 bases separating them. The germline V gene has CDR1 DFQATT and CDR2 SNEGSKA (reference sequence). CDR3 coding DNA: TGCAGTTCTAAAGGGCCGGGGAACAATCAGCCCCAGCATTTT. It specifies CSSKGPGNNQPQHF.

The rearrangement uses TRBV5-1 and TRBJ2-1; 7 nucleotides align to TRBD1. The CDR3 runs 14 residues. Trimming cost V 4 bases and J 7 bases; bases outside gene matches: 8. Germline V gives CDR1 SGHRS, CDR2 YFSETQ. For the CDR3, the DNA is TGCGCCAGCAGCCCTTTAACGACAGGGAATGAGCAGTTCTTC. Translated: CASSPLTTGNEQFF.

The V and J genes are TRBV11-2 and TRBJ2-2; D is ambiguous. The V gene's germline CDR1 is SGHAT and CDR2 FQNNGV. V was trimmed by 2 bases and J by 9 bases, leaving 10 bases between them. CDR3 length: 13 amino acids. The DNA of the CDR3 is TGTGCCAGCAGCTTAATCGGCCGCAGGGAGCTGTTTTTT. Protein product: CASSLIGRRELFF.

In its sample, this clonotype was seen a few times. This chain connects TRBV29-1 to TRBJ2-5, with D tentatively TRBD1 (5 bases). CDR1 and CDR2 from the germline V gene are SQVTM and ANQGSEA. The CDR3 loop spans 13 amino acids. Trimming took 4 bases from V and 5 from J, leaving 14 bases between them. CDR3 sequence reads: CSVVIGAAETQYF. The CDR3 DNA follows: TGCAGCGTTGTTATTGGGGCCGCGGAGACCCAGTACTTC.